The rows below give T cell receptor beta chains drawn from one sample of a study of T cell repertoires in cytomegalovirus infection. TCRdb processed the reads anew with MiXCR; each CDR3 protein has one entry. The repertoire has tens of thousands of distinct CDR3 sequences, under 5% of them found once; the top ten carry around 21%. Sequenced: PBMCs. The source of these receptors is a human donor in good health (CMV status not recorded). Some clones in this sample may be carry-over from other donors' samples. The CDR3 runs from the conserved cysteine through the conserved F or W. A D gene is named only where the DNA matches it firmly. Size values are once, few and many counts, or a class for expanded clones, and some rows have none.

v_call: TRBV29-1; cdr3_length: 16; d_call: TRBD2; j_call: TRBJ2-1; clone_size: few; cdr3_aa: CSVEDPGLADHGVQFF; cdr3_nt: TGCAGCGTTGAAGATCCTGGACTAGCGGATCACGGGGTTCAGTTCTTC
v_call: TRBV7-8; cdr3_length: 15; d_call: TRBD2; j_call: TRBJ2-7; clone_size: few; cdr3_aa: CASSLSGTSVYEQYF; cdr3_nt: TGTGCCAGCAGCTTATCCGGGACTAGCGTCTACGAGCAGTACTTC
v_call: TRBV7-2; cdr3_length: 19; d_call: TRBD2; j_call: TRBJ2-3; clone_size: many; cdr3_aa: CASALLGLAGGPITDTQYF; cdr3_nt: TGTGCCAGCGCCTTACTGGGACTAGCGGGAGGACCGATCACAGATACGCAGTATTTT
v_call: TRBV7-8; cdr3_length: 13; d_call: .; j_call: TRBJ2-7; clone_size: many; cdr3_aa: CASSLASVYEQYF; cdr3_nt: TGTGCCAGCAGCTTAGCTAGTGTCTACGAGCAGTACTTC
v_call: TRBV20-1; cdr3_length: 10; d_call: .; j_call: TRBJ1-1; clone_size: many; cdr3_aa: CSVGNTEAFF; cdr3_nt: TGCAGTGTGGGGAACACTGAAGCTTTCTTT
v_call: TRBV28; cdr3_length: 14; d_call: .; j_call: TRBJ1-4; clone_size: many; cdr3_aa: CASSRDSRGEKLFF; cdr3_nt: TGTGCCAGCAGTCGGGATTCGCGGGGCGAAAAACTGTTTTTT
v_call: TRBV7-2; cdr3_length: 17; d_call: TRBD1; j_call: TRBJ2-1; clone_size: many; cdr3_aa: CASSLVRDRGFHNEQFF; cdr3_nt: TGTGCCAGCAGCTTAGTCCGGGACAGGGGGTTCCACAATGAGCAGTTCTTC
v_call: TRBV6-6; cdr3_length: 13; d_call: .; j_call: TRBJ2-7; clone_size: many; cdr3_aa: CASRSYRAGEQYF; cdr3_nt: TGTGCCAGCAGGAGTTATAGGGCTGGGGAGCAGTACTTC
v_call: TRBV7-9; cdr3_length: 12; d_call: .; j_call: TRBJ2-7; clone_size: many; cdr3_aa: CASIGSSYEQYF; cdr3_nt: TGTGCCAGCATAGGCAGCTCCTACGAGCAGTACTTC
v_call: TRBV4-1; cdr3_length: 13; d_call: TRBD1; j_call: TRBJ1-5; clone_size: many; cdr3_aa: CASSQGVNQPQHF; cdr3_nt: TGCGCCAGCAGTCAGGGGGTAAATCAGCCCCAGCATTTT
v_call: TRBV28; cdr3_length: 10; d_call: .; j_call: TRBJ2-1; clone_size: many; cdr3_aa: CASGLLVQFF; cdr3_nt: TGTGCCAGCGGTCTACTAGTGCAGTTCTTC
v_call: TRBV12-3/TRBV12-4; cdr3_length: 14; d_call: .; j_call: TRBJ2-2; clone_size: many; cdr3_aa: CASSRDTGHGELFF; cdr3_nt: TGTGCCAGCAGTCGGGACACTGGGCACGGGGAGCTGTTTTTT
v_call: TRBV7-2; cdr3_length: 14; d_call: TRBD1; j_call: TRBJ1-2; clone_size: many; cdr3_aa: CASSKTTGPYGYTF; cdr3_nt: TGTGCCAGCAGCAAAACGACAGGGCCCTATGGCTACACCTTC
v_call: TRBV29-1; cdr3_length: 13; d_call: TRBD1; j_call: TRBJ1-2; clone_size: many; cdr3_aa: CSVEARDSYGYTF; cdr3_nt: TGCAGCGTAGAAGCCCGGGACAGCTATGGCTACACCTTC
v_call: TRBV7-8; cdr3_length: 12; d_call: TRBD1; j_call: TRBJ2-4; clone_size: many; cdr3_aa: CASSPGGGIQYF; cdr3_nt: TGTGCCAGCAGCCCAGGGGGCGGCATTCAGTACTTC
v_call: TRBV7-2; cdr3_length: 14; d_call: TRBD1; j_call: TRBJ1-1; clone_size: many; cdr3_aa: CASSFLTGDTEAFF; cdr3_nt: TGTGCCAGCAGCTTTCTCACAGGGGACACTGAAGCTTTCTTT
v_call: TRBV2; cdr3_length: 13; d_call: .; j_call: TRBJ2-2; clone_size: many; cdr3_aa: CASSGESTGELFF; cdr3_nt: TGTGCCAGCAGTGGAGAGAGCACCGGGGAGCTGTTTTTT
v_call: TRBV7-2; cdr3_length: 16; d_call: .; j_call: TRBJ1-4; clone_size: many; cdr3_aa: CASSRRGIGTNEKLFF; cdr3_nt: TGTGCCAGCAGCCGGCGGGGGATAGGAACTAATGAAAAACTGTTTTTT
v_call: TRBV7-2; cdr3_length: 16; d_call: .; j_call: TRBJ1-5; clone_size: many; cdr3_aa: CASSLQVTYSNQPQHF; cdr3_nt: TGTGCCAGCAGCTTACAGGTTACCTATAGCAATCAGCCCCAGCATTTT
v_call: TRBV7-2; cdr3_length: 15; d_call: .; j_call: TRBJ2-3; clone_size: many; cdr3_aa: CASSLTGPSADTQYF; cdr3_nt: TGTGCCAGCAGCTTAACCGGTCCTAGCGCAGATACGCAGTATTTT
v_call: TRBV2; cdr3_length: 13; d_call: .; j_call: TRBJ2-5; clone_size: many; cdr3_aa: CASVENWSETQYF; cdr3_nt: TGTGCCAGCGTCGAGAATTGGTCGGAGACCCAGTACTTC
v_call: TRBV7-2; cdr3_length: 15; d_call: TRBD2; j_call: TRBJ2-5; clone_size: .; cdr3_aa: CASSWRAGDGETQYF; cdr3_nt: TGTGCCAGCAGCTGGCGAGCGGGAGACGGAGAGACCCAGTACTTC
v_call: TRBV10-3; cdr3_length: 14; d_call: TRBD1; j_call: TRBJ1-6; clone_size: .; cdr3_aa: CAIRSGTGPSPLHF; cdr3_nt: TGTGCCATCAGATCCGGGACAGGGCCCTCACCCCTCCACTTT
v_call: TRBV6-2/TRBV6-3; cdr3_length: 16; d_call: .; j_call: TRBJ2-3; clone_size: many; cdr3_aa: CASSYSDYRRTATQYF; cdr3_nt: TGTGCCAGCAGTTACTCGGACTACCGCAGGACAGCGACGCAGTATTTT
v_call: TRBV7-2; cdr3_length: 14; d_call: .; j_call: TRBJ2-5; clone_size: many; cdr3_aa: CASSPQGQGETQYF; cdr3_nt: TGTGCCAGCAGCCCACAGGGTCAGGGAGAGACCCAGTACTTC
v_call: TRBV7-2; cdr3_length: 17; d_call: TRBD2; j_call: TRBJ2-3; clone_size: many; cdr3_aa: CASSLRRLSGGVDTQYF; cdr3_nt: TGTGCCAGCAGCTTAAGGCGACTAAGCGGGGGTGTAGATACGCAGTATTTT
v_call: TRBV7-2; cdr3_length: 14; d_call: .; j_call: TRBJ1-1; clone_size: many; cdr3_aa: CASSLAGFSTEAFF; cdr3_nt: TGTGCCAGCAGCTTAGCAGGGTTCAGCACTGAAGCTTTCTTT
v_call: TRBV7-8; cdr3_length: 12; d_call: .; j_call: TRBJ2-7; clone_size: many; cdr3_aa: CASSLQFYEQYF; cdr3_nt: TGTGCCAGCAGCTTACAATTCTACGAGCAGTACTTC
v_call: TRBV5-6; cdr3_length: 14; d_call: .; j_call: TRBJ2-3; clone_size: many; cdr3_aa: CASSTTGRSDTQYF; cdr3_nt: TGTGCCAGCAGTACCACAGGGCGCTCAGATACGCAGTATTTT
v_call: TRBV10-3; cdr3_length: 13; d_call: .; j_call: TRBJ1-5; clone_size: many; cdr3_aa: CATAGTLGQPQHF; cdr3_nt: TGTGCCACGGCCGGGACTCTCGGCCAGCCCCAGCATTTT
v_call: TRBV6-5; cdr3_length: 13; d_call: TRBD1; j_call: TRBJ1-2; clone_size: many; cdr3_aa: CASRSGTGLGYTF; cdr3_nt: TGTGCCAGCAGATCCGGGACAGGTCTCGGCTACACCTTC
v_call: TRBV29-1; cdr3_length: 16; d_call: .; j_call: TRBJ1-1; clone_size: many; cdr3_aa: CSVEFGGDLLNTEAFF; cdr3_nt: TGCAGCGTTGAGTTCGGGGGCGACTTACTGAACACTGAAGCTTTCTTT
v_call: TRBV7-9; cdr3_length: 13; d_call: .; j_call: TRBJ2-7; clone_size: many; cdr3_aa: CASSYSGIDEQYF; cdr3_nt: TGTGCCAGCAGCTATAGCGGTATCGACGAGCAGTACTTC
v_call: TRBV6-2/TRBV6-3; cdr3_length: 14; d_call: .; j_call: TRBJ2-5; clone_size: many; cdr3_aa: CASSYSPGVETQYF; cdr3_nt: TGTGCCAGCAGCTACTCCCCAGGGGTGGAGACCCAGTACTTC
v_call: TRBV5-1; cdr3_length: 13; d_call: .; j_call: TRBJ2-7; clone_size: many; cdr3_aa: CASSFGHRDEQYF; cdr3_nt: TGCGCCAGCAGCTTTGGCCACAGGGACGAGCAGTACTTC
v_call: TRBV7-6; cdr3_length: 15; d_call: TRBD1; j_call: TRBJ2-1; clone_size: many; cdr3_aa: CASSDRDRTYNEQFF; cdr3_nt: TGTGCCAGCAGCGACCGGGACAGGACCTACAATGAGCAGTTCTTC
v_call: TRBV7-9; cdr3_length: 15; d_call: .; j_call: TRBJ2-7; clone_size: many; cdr3_aa: CASSGAQQRSYEQYF; cdr3_nt: TGTGCCAGCAGCGGTGCCCAACAGCGGAGCTACGAGCAGTACTTC
v_call: TRBV9; cdr3_length: 16; d_call: TRBD2; j_call: TRBJ2-3; clone_size: many; cdr3_aa: CASSEPTSGDKDTQYF; cdr3_nt: TGTGCCAGCAGCGAACCCACTAGCGGGGACAAAGATACGCAGTATTTT
v_call: TRBV7-9; cdr3_length: 12; d_call: TRBD2; j_call: TRBJ2-5; clone_size: many; cdr3_aa: CASSFWTSPQYF; cdr3_nt: TGTGCCAGCAGCTTCTGGACTAGCCCACAGTACTTC
v_call: TRBV20-1; cdr3_length: 17; d_call: .; j_call: TRBJ1-1; clone_size: many; cdr3_aa: CSARDARAAPTQDEAFF; cdr3_nt: TGCAGTGCTAGAGATGCTAGGGCAGCTCCCACGCAAGACGAAGCTTTCTTT
v_call: TRBV12-3/TRBV12-4; cdr3_length: 12; d_call: .; j_call: TRBJ1-2; clone_size: many; cdr3_aa: CASSLNAYGYTF; cdr3_nt: TGTGCCAGCAGTTTAAACGCCTATGGCTACACCTTC